This entry features one T cell receptor gamma chain sequence. A read error likely explains this, since a far larger clone differs by one base. This sample includes further DNA sequences coding for the same CDR3. The data were taken from a study of γδ T cells in repeated Plasmodium falciparum infection. TCRdb reprocessed the multiplex PCR reads through CATT. The table has 20,000 to 30,000 gamma-chain clones, 2.5% to 3.5% seen once. This TCR came from a pool of human donors (malaria-infected and uninfected, not separated). The sequencing input was gamma-delta T cells from blood.

The DNA of the CDR3 is TGTGCCTTGTGGGAGCCAGGTTGTTATAAGAAGCTCTTT. It encodes CALWEPGCYKKLF. The J gene is uncalled and the V gene is TRGV9. There are 13 residues in the CDR3. CDR1 is GITISATS and CDR2 is ISYDGTV in the germline V gene (reference sequence).